This passage covers 7 T cell receptor beta chains from one sample sequenced in a study of blood T cell repertoires in COVID-19. Sequenced by immunoSEQ multiplex PCR; TCRdb stores in-frame clones only, minus some. The sample contains about 240,000 clones, roughly 90% of which appear only once. Sample: PBMCs or T cells enriched from blood (not recorded which). The source of these receptors is a young woman who had recovered from COVID-19.

The chain has TRBV7-9 and TRBJ1-6; 8 bases agree with TRBD1. Losses at the gene ends were 6 bases for V and 5 bases for J; bases not matched to a gene: 6. This CDR3 is built from 15 residues. Germline CDR1 and CDR2: SEHNR and FQNEAQ (reference sequence). In nucleotides, the CDR3 is TGTGCCAGCAGTTTACAGGGGGGAGATAATTCACCCCTCCACTTT. This translates into CASSLQGGDNSPLHF.

This rearrangement joins TRBV28 to TRBJ1-2; unclear D gene. CDR1 and CDR2 from the germline V gene are MDHEN and SYDVKM. V lost 6 bases to trimming and J lost 0 bases, with 5 bases between them. The CDR3 covers 12 residues. CDR3 region: CASRITNYGYTF. CDR3 nucleotides: TGTGCCAGCAGAATTACTAACTATGGCTACACCTTC.

The gene calls are TRBV3-1 (or the pseudogene TRBV3-2) and TRBJ1-2; 7 bases align to TRBD1. Per the germline V gene, CDR1 is LGHDT and CDR2 is YNNKEL (reference sequence). This CDR3 is built from 17 residues. V gave up 1 base and J gave up 2 bases; unmatched junction bases: 10. The CDR3 loop reads CASSQGWGLGGNYGYTF. DNA of the CDR3: TGTGCCAGCAGCCAAGGATGGGGGCTAGGGGGCAACTATGGCTACACCTTC.

The chain has TRBV6-5 and TRBJ1-1; a weak D match, TRBD1 (6 bases). This CDR3 has 13 amino acids. Germline loops: CDR1 MNHEY, CDR2 SVGAGI. Trimming took off 7 bases at V and 1 base at J, with 10 bases between the two ends. The DNA of the CDR3 is TGTGCCAGCAAGAAACAGGGGAACACTGAAGCTTTCTTT. Its protein product is CASKKQGNTEAFF.

The rearrangement uses TRBV3-1 (or the pseudogene TRBV3-2) and TRBJ2-7, with 10 bases fitting TRBD2. CDR3 length: 15 amino acids. J was trimmed by 7 bases and V by 3 bases; bases with no gene match: 9. Germline CDR1 LGHDT, CDR2 YNNKEL (reference sequence). The CDR3 loop reads CASSHPSGLAAEQYF. The CDR3 bases are TGTGCCAGCAGCCACCCCTCCGGACTAGCGGCTGAGCAGTACTTC.

This clone was observed a single time. V and J are TRBV5-4 and TRBJ2-7; TRBD2 matches at 7 bases. The CDR3 has 18 amino acids. The V and J ends lost 0 bases and 0 bases, in that order; junction bases with no gene match: 12. Germline V gene sequence: CDR1 SGHNT, CDR2 YYREEE (reference sequence). The CDR3 is CASSLGPAGATNSYEQYF. For the CDR3, the DNA is TGTGCCAGCAGCTTGGGCCCCGCGGGAGCGACCAACTCCTACGAGCAGTACTTC.

The V call is TRBV10-3, the J call TRBJ2-7; D might be TRBD1 (6 bases). Trimming took 11 bases from V and 5 from J, leaving 22 bases between them. From germline, CDR1 is ENHRY and CDR2 SYGVKD. CDR3 length: 14 residues. CDR3 sequence: CAVSDRGGIDEQYF. CDR3 in DNA: TGTGCCGTCTCGGACAGAGGAGGTATCGACGAGCAGTACTTC.